The entry below gives a single T cell receptor (beta chain) sequence along with its context. Its antigen remains unidentified. Use of 60 Vbeta and 13 Jbeta primers characterized the PCR. Sequencing used immunoSEQ multiplex PCR; TCRdb keeps in-frame clones, though not all of them. The data hold about 160,000 clones, with 80% observed a single time. The sample comes from a study of cytomegalovirus exposure and HLA in healthy donors. Study conclusions and caveats: Analyses of presence and absence presupposed an approximately uniform sequencing depth across donors.

In germline, CDR1 is SEHNR, CDR2 FQNEAQ (reference sequence). V trimming: 6 bases; J trimming: 7 bases; junction bases outside the gene matches: 8. This CDR3 spans 13 amino acids. The specimen was PBMCs. The chain is built from TRBV7-9 and TRBJ1-1; 7 bases align to TRBD1. The TCR was taken from a male donor in good health and CMV-seropositive. The CDR3 DNA follows: TGTGCCAGCAGTCCTCCGGGACAGAGTGAAGCTTTCTTT. Protein: CASSPPGQSEAFF. The variable domain in full, completed from reference TRBV7-9 and TRBJ1-1, reads DTGVSQNPRHKITKRGQNVTFRCDPISEHNRLYWYRQTLGQGPEFLTYFQNEAQLEKSRLLSDRFSAERPKGSFSTLEIQRTEQGDSAMYLCASSPPGQSEAFFGQGTRLTVV.